This T cell receptor (delta chain) appears in the sequencing data of a study of gamma-delta chains in newborns, infants, children. Across the whole study: Polyclonal expansion of innate γδ T cells after birth follows microbial exposure.

TCRdb reanalysed the reads via CATT. The sample shows more than 4,000 delta-chain clones, around 4.2% of them seen only once. Germline V gene sequence: CDR1 GEAIGNYY, CDR2 EKD. With 3 bases clipped from V and 0 bases from J, the junction kept 11 bases outside the gene matches. The length of the CDR3 is 20 residues. By sample share, this clone is large (0.1 to 1%). This sample also contains other DNA sequences that code for the same CDR3. Sample: blood. The chain couples TRDV2 to TRDJ3; 9 bases match TRDD3. The sequence derives from a child who was a newborn, infant or young child, either healthy, febrile or measles-vaccinated (not recorded which). CDR3 sequence (DNA): TGTGCCTGTGACCTCACTGGGGGAAGAAATGGCTCCTGGGACACCCGACAGATGTTTTTC. Protein: CACDLTGGRNGSWDTRQMFF.